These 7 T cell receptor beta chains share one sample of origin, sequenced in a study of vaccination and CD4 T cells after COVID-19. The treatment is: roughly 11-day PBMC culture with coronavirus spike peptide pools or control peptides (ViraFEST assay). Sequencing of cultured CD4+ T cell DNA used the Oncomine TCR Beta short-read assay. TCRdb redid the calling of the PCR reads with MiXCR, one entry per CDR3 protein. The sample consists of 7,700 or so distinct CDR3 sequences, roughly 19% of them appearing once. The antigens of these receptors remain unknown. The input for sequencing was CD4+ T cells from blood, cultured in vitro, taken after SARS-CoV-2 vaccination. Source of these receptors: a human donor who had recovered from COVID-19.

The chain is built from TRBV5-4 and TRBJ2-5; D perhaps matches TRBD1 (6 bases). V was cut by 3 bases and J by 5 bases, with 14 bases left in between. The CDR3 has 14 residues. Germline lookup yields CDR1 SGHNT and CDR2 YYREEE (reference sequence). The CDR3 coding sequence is TGTGCCAGCAGCTCCATCGACAGGCGGGAGACCCAGTACTTC. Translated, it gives CASSSIDRRETQYF.

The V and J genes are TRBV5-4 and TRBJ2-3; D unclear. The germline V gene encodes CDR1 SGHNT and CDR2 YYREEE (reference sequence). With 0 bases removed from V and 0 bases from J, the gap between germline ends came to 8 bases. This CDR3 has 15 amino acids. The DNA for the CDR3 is TGTGCCAGCAGCTTGGTGTGGGGAAGCACAGATACGCAGTATTTT. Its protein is CASSLVWGSTDTQYF.

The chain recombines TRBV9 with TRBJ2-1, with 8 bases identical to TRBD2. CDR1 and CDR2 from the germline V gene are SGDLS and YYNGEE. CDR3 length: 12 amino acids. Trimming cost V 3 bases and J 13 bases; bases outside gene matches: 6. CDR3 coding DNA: TGTGCCAGCAGCGCCAATAGCGGGGTACAGTTCTTC. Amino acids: CASSANSGVQFF.

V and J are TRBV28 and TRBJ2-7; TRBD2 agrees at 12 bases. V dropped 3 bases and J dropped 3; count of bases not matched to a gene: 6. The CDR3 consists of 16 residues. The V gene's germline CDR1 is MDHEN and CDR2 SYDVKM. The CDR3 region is CASSFPLAGGRYEQYF. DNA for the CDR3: TGTGCCAGCAGTTTCCCCCTAGCGGGAGGGCGCTACGAGCAGTACTTC.

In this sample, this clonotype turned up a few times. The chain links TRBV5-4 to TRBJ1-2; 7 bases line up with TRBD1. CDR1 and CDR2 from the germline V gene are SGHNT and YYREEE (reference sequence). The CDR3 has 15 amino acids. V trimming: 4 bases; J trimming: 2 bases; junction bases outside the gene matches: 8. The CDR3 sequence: CASSAGGQSNYGYTF. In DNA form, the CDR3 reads TGTGCCAGCAGCGCAGGGGGGCAGAGCAACTATGGCTACACCTTC.

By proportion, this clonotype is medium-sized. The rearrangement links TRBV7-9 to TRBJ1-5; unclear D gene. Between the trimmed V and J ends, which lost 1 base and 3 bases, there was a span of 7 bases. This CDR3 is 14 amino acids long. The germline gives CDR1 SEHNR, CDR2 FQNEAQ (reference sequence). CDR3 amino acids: CASSLGGNNQPQHF. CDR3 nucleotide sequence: TGTGCCAGCAGCTTAGGCGGGAACAATCAGCCCCAGCATTTT. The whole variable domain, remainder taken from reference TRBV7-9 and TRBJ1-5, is DTGVSQNPRHKITKRGQNVTFRCDPISEHNRLYWYRQTLGQGPEFLTYFQNEAQLEKSRLLSDRFSAERPKGSFSTLEIQRTEQGDSAMYLCASSLGGNNQPQHFGDGTRLSIL.

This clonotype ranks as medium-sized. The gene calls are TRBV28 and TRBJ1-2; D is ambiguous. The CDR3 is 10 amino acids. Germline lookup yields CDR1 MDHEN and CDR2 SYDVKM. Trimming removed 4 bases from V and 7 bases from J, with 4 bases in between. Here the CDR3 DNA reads TGTGCCAGCAGTTCTGTTGGCTACACCTTC. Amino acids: CASSSVGYTF.